This T cell receptor (beta chain) was captured by sequencing in a study of tumor and adjacent non-tumor tissue in lung cancer. Across the whole study: Samples averaged around 4 million productive TCRbeta reads each.

A modified ARM-PCR protocol with three rounds of nested PCR amplified TCRbeta. From the multiplex PCR reads, TCRdb called clonotypes with MiXCR, one entry per CDR3 protein. The sample consists of roughly 220,000 distinct CDR3 sequences, 60% to 75% of them appearing once. This sample's RNA came from whole unsorted tissue. This clonotype was counted many times. The trim removed 4 bases at V and 6 bases at J, leaving 14 bases unmatched. CDR1 and CDR2 (germline): DFQATT, SNEGSKA (reference sequence). The CDR3 runs 15 residues. Sequenced sample: lung tumor tissue. The V gene is TRBV20-1, the J gene TRBJ1-2; 7 nucleotides match TRBD1. This sequence was found in a man aged 60 to 69 with non-small cell lung cancer. The CDR3, as DNA: TGCAGTGCTAAATCTACAGGGGTTCAGGGCAATGGCTACACCTTC. Its translation is CSAKSTGVQGNGYTF.